This paragraph covers one T cell receptor (beta chain) sequence. This record comes from a study of blood T cell repertoires in COVID-19. Assay used: immunoSEQ multiplex PCR; TCRdb lists only in-frame clones, some missing. The sample lists under 140,000 clones; around 79% were seen once. This receptor was identified in an elderly woman with active or convalescent COVID-19. Sequencing was carried out using peripheral blood.

The CDR3, as DNA: TGTGCCACCGGCAGGCCGGGGTATGGCTACACCTTC. Translated: CATGRPGYGYTF. The J gene is TRBJ1-2, the V gene TRBV24-1; D gene uncertain. This CDR3 has 12 residues. Germline-derived CDR1 and CDR2 are KGHDR and SFDVKD. With 9 bases removed from V and 5 bases from J, the gap between germline ends came to 12 bases.